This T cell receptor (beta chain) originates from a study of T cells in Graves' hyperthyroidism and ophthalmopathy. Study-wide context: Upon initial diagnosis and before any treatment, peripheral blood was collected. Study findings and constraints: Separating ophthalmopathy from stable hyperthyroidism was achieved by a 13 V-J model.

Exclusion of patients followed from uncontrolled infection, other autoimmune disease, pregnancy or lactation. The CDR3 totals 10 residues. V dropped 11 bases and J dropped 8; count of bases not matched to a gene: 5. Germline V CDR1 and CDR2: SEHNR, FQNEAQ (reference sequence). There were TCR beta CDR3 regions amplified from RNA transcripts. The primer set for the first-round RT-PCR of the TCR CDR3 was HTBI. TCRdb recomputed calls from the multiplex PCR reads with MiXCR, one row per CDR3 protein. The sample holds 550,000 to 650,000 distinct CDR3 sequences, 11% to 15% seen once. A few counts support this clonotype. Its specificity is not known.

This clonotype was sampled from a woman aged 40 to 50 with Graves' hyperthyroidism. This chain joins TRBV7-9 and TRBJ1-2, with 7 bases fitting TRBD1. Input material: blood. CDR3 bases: TGTGCCGTACAGGGGACAGGCTACACCTTC. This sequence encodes CAVQGTGYTF.